The 13 T cell receptor beta chains presented below share a single source sample, sequenced in a study of shared clonotypes between healthy human individuals. Here immunoSEQ multiplex PCR was the method, and the copy in TCRdb shows in-frame clones only, minus some. The repertoire holds some 1,100,000 clones, with around 78% as singletons. Source material: memory CD4+ T cells from PBMCs. Documented subset: CD45RA-negative fraction. The receptors originated from a man between 18 and 29 years old in good health. Some clones in this sample may be carry-over from other donors' samples.

CDR3 DNA sequence: TGTGCCAGTAGTATAGACGGAGCCCCAGATACGCAGTATTTT. It yields the protein CASSIDGAPDTQYF. The J gene is TRBJ2-3, the V gene TRBV19; no definite D call. V lost 0 bases and J 4 bases, leaving 8 bases between the germline ends. CDR3 length: 14 amino acids. CDR1 LNHDA and CDR2 SQIVND come from the germline V gene (reference sequence).

The gene calls are TRBV28 and TRBJ1-2; unclear D gene. The CDR3 runs 12 residues. The germline CDR1 and CDR2 sequences are MDHEN and SYDVKM. V lost 3 bases and J lost 8, with 10 bases in between. The CDR3 loop is CASSFSLGGYTF. The CDR3 bases are TGTGCCAGCAGTTTCTCTTTGGGGGGCTACACCTTC.

This clone was counted only a few times. The chain recombines TRBV4-2 with TRBJ2-6; maybe TRBD1 (6 bases). The CDR3 covers 17 residues. Germline-derived CDR1 and CDR2 are LGHNA and YNFKEQ. Deletions cut 3 bases from V and 1 base from J, with 13 bases between. CDR3 sequence reads: CASSHELTGSGANVLTF. In DNA, the CDR3 is TGTGCCAGCAGCCATGAATTAACAGGGTCTGGGGCCAACGTCCTGACTTTC.

The J gene is TRBJ2-2, the V gene TRBV4-3, with D possibly being TRBD2 (6 bases). With 5 bases removed from V and 2 bases from J, the gap between germline ends came to 15 bases. The CDR3 spans 16 residues. Germline V gene sequence: CDR1 LGHNA, CDR2 YSLEER. CDR3 residues: CASSGHWRGNTGELFF. The CDR3, as DNA: TGCGCCAGCAGCGGTCACTGGCGGGGTAACACCGGGGAGCTGTTTTTT.

The chain recombines TRBV10-1 with TRBJ2-1; 11 bases are a match to TRBD2. V trimming: 3 bases; J trimming: 1 base; junction bases outside the gene matches: 11. CDR1 and CDR2 (germline): WNHNN, SYGVQD (reference sequence). The CDR3 runs to 19 residues. For the CDR3, the DNA is TGCGCCAGCAGTGAACTACTAGCGGGAGCCCTAGATTCCTACAATGAGCAGTTCTTC. This gives the protein CASSELLAGALDSYNEQFF.

The chain has TRBV9 and TRBJ2-3, with 7 bases that match TRBD2. The CDR3 has 16 residues. Per the germline V gene, CDR1 is SGDLS and CDR2 is YYNGEE. The V segment lost 1 base and the J segment 4 bases; nucleotides outside the gene matches: 9. Here the CDR3 reads CASSVLVGGSADTQYF. In DNA form, the CDR3 reads TGTGCCAGCAGCGTATTGGTGGGAGGGAGCGCAGATACGCAGTATTTT.

The J gene is TRBJ1-1, the V gene TRBV7-6, with D tentatively TRBD1 (6 bases). There are 13 residues in the CDR3. The V gene's germline CDR1 is SGHVS and CDR2 FNYEAQ. V lost 5 bases and J 3 bases, leaving 10 bases between the germline ends. The CDR3 reads CASSLDRYTEAFF. The CDR3 DNA sequence: TGTGCCAGCAGCCTGGACAGATACACTGAAGCTTTCTTT.

This chain joins TRBV10-3 and TRBJ1-4; D gene unclear. Germline V CDR1 and CDR2: ENHRY, SYGVKD. CDR3 size: 15 residues. The V gene lost 4 bases and the J gene lost 7 bases, with 16 bases spanning the gap. CDR3 protein: CAISGTGKGGEKLFF. The CDR3 DNA follows: TGTGCCATCAGTGGAACCGGGAAGGGAGGTGAAAAACTGTTTTTT.

As concerns this clone: A single base separates this from a much larger clone, so it may be a read error. DNA of the CDR3: TGCGGCGTTCAGAGCGGTCCTGAAGCTTTCTTT. It specifies CGVQSGPEAFF. The V gene is TRBV29-1, the J gene TRBJ1-1; D ambiguous. The CDR3 sequence is 11 residues long. CDR1 is SQVTM and CDR2 is ANQGSEA in the germline V gene.

The chain combines TRBV4-2 with TRBJ1-5, with 8 bases that match TRBD1. The V gene's germline CDR1 is LGHNA and CDR2 YNFKEQ. V lost 4 bases to trimming and J lost 3 bases; unmatched junction nucleotides: 17. The CDR3 is 19 amino acids. CDR3 nucleotides: TGTGCCAGCAGCCGAGAAGCGGGCAGGGGGCAAACGGACAATCAGCCCCAGCATTTT. This encodes CASSREAGRGQTDNQPQHF.

The count of this clone is one. The rearrangement links TRBV11-2 to TRBJ1-1; TRBD1 agrees at 7 bases. This CDR3 has 16 amino acids. The V and J ends lost 3 bases and 8 bases, in that order; junction bases with no gene match: 15. From germline, CDR1 is SGHAT and CDR2 FQNNGV. The CDR3 sequence is CASSLAVGQTPPEAFF. The DNA of the CDR3 is TGTGCCAGCAGCTTGGCCGTGGGACAGACTCCTCCGGAAGCTTTCTTT.

Points on this clone: This CDR3 is also generated by other DNA sequences in the sample. The gene calls are TRBV7-2 and TRBJ2-5; perhaps TRBD1 as D (6 bases). The CDR3 runs 13 residues. The V gene lost 5 bases and the J gene lost 2 bases, with 9 bases spanning the gap. Looked up from germline, CDR1 is SGHTA and CDR2 is FQGNSA. The CDR3 DNA reads as TGTGCCAGCAGCCCGGGGACACAAGAGACCCAGTACTTC. This codes for CASSPGTQETQYF.

The V call is TRBV2, the J call TRBJ2-7; 10 bases align to TRBD1. The junction had 8 bases not matched to a gene; V was cut back by 3 bases and J by 6 bases. Germline V gene data show CDR1 as SNHLY and CDR2 as FYNNEI. This CDR3 has 15 amino acids. CDR3 sequence reads: CASSEEGQGLFEQYF. The CDR3 bases are TGTGCCAGCAGTGAGGAGGGACAGGGGCTTTTCGAGCAGTACTTC.